A selection of T cell receptor beta chains follows, all from one sample in a study of blood T cell repertoires in COVID-19. Some clones are missing from TCRdb's copy, which holds only in-frame ones; the method was immunoSEQ multiplex PCR. The sample yields more than 65,000 clones, roughly 80% seen once. Material for sequencing was peripheral blood. These receptors were obtained from a woman of 80 years or more with acute or convalescent COVID-19. The CDR3 runs from the conserved cysteine through the conserved F or W. Fields, in order: J gene, V gene, clone size, D gene, CDR3 DNA, CDR3 protein. The D gene is left open where the match is weak. Some rows mark clone size as missing; the rest say once, few, many or name a class of expanded clone.

>TRBJ2-1|TRBV19|.|TRBD2
TGTGCCAGTGTGGGACTAGCGGGATATAATGAGCAGTTCTTC
CASVGLAGYNEQFF
>TRBJ1-2|TRBV19|.|TRBD1
TGTGCCAGTAGGCCGACAGGGGGCGGCTCCTATGGCTACACCTTC
CASRPTGGGSYGYTF
>TRBJ2-1|TRBV7-3|.|TRBD2
TGTGCCAGCAGCTTATCTGTGGGGCTTGCTAGCGGGAAATACAATGAGCAGTTCTTC
CASSLSVGLASGKYNEQFF
>TRBJ2-2|TRBV19|.|TRBD2
TGTGCCAGTAGTATGGGTCCCACTAGCGGGCGGAACACCGGGGAGCTGTTTTTT
CASSMGPTSGRNTGELFF
>TRBJ1-1|TRBV3-1/TRBV3-2|.|TRBD1
TGTGCCAGCAGACAGGGGGCTAACACTGAAGCTTTCTTT
CASRQGANTEAFF
>TRBJ2-7|TRBV5-4|.|.
TGTGCCAGCAGCTTGGGAAGTCGGGTCGGCTACGAGCAGTACTTC
CASSLGSRVGYEQYF
>TRBJ2-3|TRBV10-3|.|TRBD1
TGTGCCATCAGTCCCGGGCGGCGAACAGGGGGTAGCACAGATACGCAGTATTTT
CAISPGRRTGGSTDTQYF
>TRBJ2-5|TRBV5-1|.|TRBD2
TGCGCCAGCAGCTCATCCCCACTAGCGGGAGGGCCACGAGAGACCCAGTACTTC
CASSSSPLAGGPRETQYF
>TRBJ2-3|TRBV25-1|.|.
TGTGCCAGCAGAGATTCGCAGGGTCCCACAGATACGCAGTATTTT
CASRDSQGPTDTQYF
>TRBJ2-1|TRBV6-1|.|.
TGTGCCAGCAGTGAAGAGAGGGCGGACCTCAATGAGCAGTTCTTC
CASSEERADLNEQFF
>TRBJ1-2|TRBV24-1|.|.
TGTGCCACCAGTGATGGGGCACCCGGCTACACCTTC
CATSDGAPGYTF
>TRBJ2-7|TRBV18|.|TRBD2
TGTGCCAGCTCACCCCAGGGACTAGGGAACGAGCAGTACTTC
CASSPQGLGNEQYF
>TRBJ2-1|TRBV19|.|TRBD2
TGTGCCAGTAGGGCGCTAGCGGGAGCAGCGCGCGAGCAGTTCTTC
CASRALAGAAREQFF
>TRBJ1-5|TRBV5-6|.|.
TGTGCCAGCAGCTGGGGGACGAGCGGGGGCAATCAGCCCCAGCATTTT
CASSWGTSGGNQPQHF
>TRBJ1-3|TRBV5-1|.|.
TGCGCCAGCAGCTTCGGCGGAAGCTCTGGAAACACCATATATTTT
CASSFGGSSGNTIYF
>TRBJ2-2|TRBV5-1|once|TRBD2
TGCGCCAGCAGCCCCAGGTGGGGGGGTGCCGGGGAGCTGTTTTTT
CASSPRWGGAGELFF
>TRBJ2-3|TRBV5-1|.|.
TGCGCCAGCACCCCAGTCGGGGGAGATACGCAGTATTTT
CASTPVGGDTQYF
>TRBJ2-3|TRBV6-2/TRBV6-3|once|.
TGTGCCAGCAGTTATACCCGACGGGCGGGGGCCACAGATACGCAGTATTTT
CASSYTRRAGATDTQYF
>TRBJ2-5|TRBV18|.|TRBD1
TGTGCCACCAGACCTACCAGGGGGCTTGTGGAGACCCAGTACTTC
CATRPTRGLVETQYF
>TRBJ2-7|TRBV2|.|.
TGTGCCAGCAGTGATGGAGGGAATTACTACGAGCAGTACTTC
CASSDGGNYYEQYF
>TRBJ1-2|TRBV5-1|few|TRBD1
TGCGCCAGCAGCTCGGACAGGGGCGGGCTGCGCTACACCTTC
CASSSDRGGLRYTF
>TRBJ2-7|TRBV9|.|TRBD1
TGTGCCAGCAGCGCAAGAGCCGGGACAGCCGGGGACGAGCAGTACTTC
CASSARAGTAGDEQYF
>TRBJ1-2|TRBV9|.|.
TGTGCCAGCACCGCACCCAGGGATCACTATGGCTACACCTTC
CASTAPRDHYGYTF
>TRBJ2-7|TRBV10-3|.|.
TGTGCCATCAGTGAGCACAGGACCTACGAGCAGTACTTC
CAISEHRTYEQYF
>TRBJ1-6|TRBV11-3|.|TRBD1
TGTGCCAGCAGCCCCACCCCGGGACAGGGTGGATCACCCCTCCACTTT
CASSPTPGQGGSPLHF
>TRBJ1-1|TRBV30|.|.
TGTGCCTGGAACCCCAACGGTGGCACTGAAGCTTTCTTT
CAWNPNGGTEAFF
>TRBJ2-3|TRBV27|.|.
TGTGCCAGCAGTCTACGAAGCCACCAGGGGCGCCGCACAGATACGCAGTATTTT
CASSLRSHQGRRTDTQYF
>TRBJ2-1|TRBV5-1|.|.
TGCGCCAGCAGCGTGACAGTGTCCTACAATGAGCAGTTCTTC
CASSVTVSYNEQFF
>TRBJ1-1|TRBV19|.|.
TGTGCCAGTAGCGCCGGGGGGCTAACTGAAGCTTTCTTT
CASSAGGLTEAFF
>TRBJ1-1|TRBV5-1|few|TRBD1
TGCGCCAGCAGCTTCAGGGGGTACACTGAAGCTTTCTTT
CASSFRGYTEAFF
>TRBJ2-2|TRBV18|.|.
TGTGCCAGCTCACCTCAGAGGAAGAACACCGGGGAGCTGTTTTTT
CASSPQRKNTGELFF
>TRBJ2-5|TRBV11-2|.|TRBD2
TGTGCCAGCAGCTTAGAGGGCGGGAGGGCCCGGGAGACCCAGTACTTC
CASSLEGGRARETQYF
>TRBJ2-2|TRBV7-3|.|.
TGTGCCAGCAGCTTTACAGGGACCGGGGAGCTGTTTTTT
CASSFTGTGELFF
>TRBJ2-3|TRBV7-3|.|TRBD2
TGTGCCAGCAGCTTTTCTAGCGGAGATACGCAGTATTTT
CASSFSSGDTQYF
>TRBJ1-2|TRBV28|.|.
TGTGCCAGCAGAAGACCCGACATTAACTATGGCTACACCTTC
CASRRPDINYGYTF